This passage covers 4 T cell receptor beta chains from one sample sequenced in a study of monozygotic twins with inflammatory bowel disease. For each CDR3 protein, TCRdb gives one entry from its re-call of the 5' RACE reads, without DNA. This repertoire includes around 210,000 distinct CDR3 sequences. Material for sequencing was blood. All receptors derive from a human donor with ulcerative colitis or Crohn's disease, or a healthy co-twin of an affected twin (not recorded which).

The chain uses TRBV4-1 and TRBJ2-2. This CDR3 is 15 amino acids long. CDR1 and CDR2 from the germline V gene are MGHRA and YSYEKL. This CDR3 is CASTPSQSNTGELFF.

This sequence joins TRBV6-5 and TRBJ2-5; TCRdb's D gene call, TRBD1, goes unchecked for lack of DNA. Germline loops: CDR1 MNHEY, CDR2 SVGAGI. CDR3 length equals 12 residues. CDR3 sequence reads: CASSDGGETQYF.

The chain employs TRBV7-2 and TRBJ2-3; as DNA is missing, the TRBD2 call by TCRdb cannot be tested. The CDR3 has 15 residues. The V gene's germline CDR1 is SGHTA and CDR2 FQGNSA. The CDR3 reads CASSLVVEGLNTQYF.

The chain employs TRBV30 and TRBJ1-3. The CDR3 extends over 12 amino acids. CDR1 is GTSNPN and CDR2 is SVGIG in the germline V gene (reference sequence). This CDR3 is CAWSGSGNTIYF.